Here is one T cell receptor beta chain with its context. Other DNA sequences within the sample encode an identical CDR3. CDR1 and CDR2 from the germline V gene are SNHLY and FYNNEI. V was pared by 4 bases and J by 0 bases, with 10 bases between. This CDR3 region has 15 residues. This specimen comes from a study of blood T cell repertoires in COVID-19. At the level of the study: The United States, Italy and Spain supplied acute and convalescent COVID-19 samples. PBMCs, B-cell-depleted T cells, or T cells provided the cDNA or gDNA that made up the material.

Profiling relied on immunoSEQ multiplex PCR, and the TCRdb table lists in-frame clones only, not all of them. The table lists 84,000 or so clones, 81% of them singletons. V gene TRBV2 combines with J gene TRBJ2-4; the D gene is possibly TRBD1 (5 bases). The clonotype comes from a human donor in a cohort sampled during active COVID-19. The sample comprised peripheral blood. The CDR3 bases are TGTGCCAGCAGTGGCCAGGGCCTAGCCAAAAACATTCAGTACTTC. Amino acid sequence: CASSGQGLAKNIQYF.